This T cell receptor beta chain was profiled in a study of human T cells and chemical hapten exposure. On the study more broadly: Small pooled library volume differences chiefly drove per-sample TCR yield variation.

Losses at the gene ends were 3 bases for V and 10 bases for J; bases not matched to a gene: 11. The length of the CDR3 is 15 residues. In germline, CDR1 is MNHNS, CDR2 SASEGT. Per the authors' pipeline: Sampled TCR counts reached a median of 95,638 per sample, with values ranging from about 23,224 to 700,000. From the RACE reads, TCRdb called clonotypes with MiXCR, one entry per CDR3 protein. TCRdb, not the original authors, processed these V and J calls. The sample lists some 93,000 distinct CDR3 sequences; around 8.8% were seen once. This clonotype was seen just once. The CDR3 does not end in the conserved phenylalanine or tryptophan, so this is likely a read error. Time point specified: healthy volunteer bleed at 2 weeks. Researchers extracted total RNA from unfractionated whole blood.

The sequencing sample was made of whole blood. This chain links TRBV6-1 with TRBJ1-2, with TRBD1 matching over 10 bases. This clonotype was sampled from a female donor in good health. Some clones in this sample may be carry-over from other donors' samples. CDR3 in amino acids: CASSERGQGSKTYTY. The CDR3 bases are TGTGCCAGCAGTGAGCGGGGACAGGGGAGCAAAACCTACACCTAC.